This TCR beta chain was documented in a study of shared T cell receptors in the human thymus. With 6 bases clipped from V and 0 bases from J, the junction kept 5 bases outside the gene matches. CDR1 and CDR2 (germline): SNHLY, FYNNEI. This CDR3 has 15 residues. TCRdb's copy holds only in-frame clones and misses some; the assay was immunoSEQ multiplex PCR. The profile covers approximately 660,000 clones, with approximately 88% appearing a single time and 0.008% to 0.011% taken by the ten largest. This same sample was also taken into another study, of human thymus T cells. That work contributes: Immunologically healthy infants in Finland undergoing congenital heart defect surgery were the donors. Apparent skewing of V and J gene usage characterized both thymic and blood repertoires. Highly overlapping thymic repertoires among unrelated individuals were reported in related research.

The sequence was obtained from a boy in the first two years of life with a congenital heart defect. The V gene is TRBV2, the J gene TRBJ2-1; TRBD2 matches at 7 bases. Sequencing input: thymocytes. The CDR3 DNA follows: TGTGCCAGCAGGTCTAGCGGCCCCTCCTACAATGAGCAGTTCTTC. Translated, it gives CASRSSGPSYNEQFF. Full variable domain (rest looked up from reference TRBV2 and TRBJ2-1): EPEVTQTPSHQVTQMGQEVILRCVPISNHLYFYWYRQILGQKVEFLVSFYNNEISEKSEIFDDQFSVERPDGSNFTLKIRSTKLEDSAMYFCASRSSGPSYNEQFFGPGTRLTVL.